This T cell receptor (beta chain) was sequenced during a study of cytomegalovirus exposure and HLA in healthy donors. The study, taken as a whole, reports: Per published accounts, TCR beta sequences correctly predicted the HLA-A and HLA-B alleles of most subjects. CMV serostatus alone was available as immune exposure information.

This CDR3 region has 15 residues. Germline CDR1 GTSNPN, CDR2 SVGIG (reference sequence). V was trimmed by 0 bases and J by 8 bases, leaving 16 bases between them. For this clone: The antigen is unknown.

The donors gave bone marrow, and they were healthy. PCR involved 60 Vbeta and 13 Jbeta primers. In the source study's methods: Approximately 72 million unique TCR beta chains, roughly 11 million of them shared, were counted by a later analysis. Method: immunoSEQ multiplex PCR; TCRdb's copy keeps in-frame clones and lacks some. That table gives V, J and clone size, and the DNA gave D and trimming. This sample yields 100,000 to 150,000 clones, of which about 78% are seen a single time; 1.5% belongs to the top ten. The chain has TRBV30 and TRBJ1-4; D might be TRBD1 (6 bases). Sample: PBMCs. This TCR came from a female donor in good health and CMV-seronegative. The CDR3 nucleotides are TGTGCCTGGAGTGTAGGCCGACAGGTGGGGGAAAAACTGTTTTTT. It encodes CAWSVGRQVGEKLFF.